Listed below are T cell receptor beta chains from one sample, sequenced in a study of cytomegalovirus exposure and HLA in healthy donors. Libraries were prepared by immunoSEQ multiplex PCR; TCRdb keeps only in-frame clonotypes and omits some of them. Among around 61,000 clones listed, around nine tenths were seen once. Sequenced sample: PBMCs. The source of these receptors is a man between 18 and 29 years old in good health and CMV-seronegative. Both conserved end residues are part of each CDR3. Fields, in order: V gene, D gene, J gene, clone size, CDR3 protein, CDR3 DNA. D genes are given only for firm matches. Clone size is shown for a subset of rows, as once, few, many or a class of expanded clone.

>TRBV4-1|TRBD1|TRBJ2-7|NA
CASSREQGANEQYF
TGCGCCAGCAGCCGAGAACAGGGGGCTAACGAGCAGTACTTC
>TRBV18|NA|TRBJ2-1|NA
CDPVQIGGTEQFF
TGTGATCCCGTCCAGATTGGGGGCACTGAGCAGTTCTTC
>TRBV7-9|TRBD2|TRBJ2-3|few
CASSLTSGRPTDTQYF
TGTGCCAGCAGCTTGACTAGCGGGAGGCCCACAGATACGCAGTATTTT
>TRBV6-1|NA|TRBJ2-6|NA
CASSASNSGANVLTF
TGTGCCAGCAGTGCGAGTAACTCTGGGGCCAACGTCCTGACTTTC
>TRBV19|TRBD1|TRBJ2-7|NA
CASSGGRQGAAYEQYF
TGTGCCAGTAGTGGAGGTCGACAGGGGGCTGCCTACGAGCAGTACTTC
>TRBV27|TRBD1|TRBJ2-3|NA
CASSPRNRGSSTDTQYF
TGTGCCAGCAGTCCACGGAACAGGGGGTCGAGCACAGATACGCAGTATTTT
>TRBV6-5|NA|TRBJ1-2|NA
CASSRGGRAYGYTF
TGTGCCAGCAGTAGGGGGGGGAGGGCCTATGGCTACACCTTC
>TRBV27|NA|TRBJ2-5|NA
CASRGSALETQYF
TGTGCCAGCAGGGGCTCCGCTCTGGAGACCCAGTACTTC
>TRBV28|TRBD1|TRBJ2-7|NA
CASSLQGQGASYEQYF
TGTGCCAGCAGTTTGCAGGGACAGGGAGCGAGCTACGAGCAGTACTTC
>TRBV7-2|NA|TRBJ2-7|once
CASSSGLFGQYF
TGTGCCAGCAGCTCCGGACTATTCGGGCAGTACTTC
>TRBV2|TRBD2|TRBJ2-1|NA
CASSEESGGKNEQFF
TGTGCCAGCAGTGAAGAAAGCGGGGGGAAAAATGAGCAGTTCTTC
>TRBV5-1|TRBD2|TRBJ2-1|NA
CASSSTSGGYNEQFF
TGCGCCAGCAGCTCCACTAGCGGGGGGTACAATGAGCAGTTCTTC
>TRBV27|NA|TRBJ2-7|NA
CASSVGPGGEQYF
TGTGCCAGCAGTGTGGGGCCCGGAGGGGAGCAGTACTTC
>TRBV7-8|NA|TRBJ2-7|NA
CASSLVRGKDYEQYF
TGTGCCAGCAGCTTAGTCCGGGGGAAAGACTACGAGCAGTACTTC
>TRBV7-3|NA|TRBJ2-2|once
CASSRLEGGELFF
TGTGCCAGCAGCCGACTAGAGGGCGGGGAGCTGTTTTTT
>TRBV9|TRBD2|TRBJ2-5|once
CASSEGTSGLWETQYF
TGTGCCAGCAGTGAAGGGACTAGCGGGCTATGGGAGACCCAGTACTTC